This entry lists 25 T cell receptor beta chains sequenced from one sample in a study of T cells after yellow fever vaccination. TCRdb used MiXCR to reprocess the 5' RACE reads, holding one entry per CDR3 protein. This table holds roughly 320,000 distinct CDR3 sequences, approximately 12% found once. The specimen was CD4+ T cells sorted from PBMCs, collected 45 days after the yellow fever booster vaccination. These receptors all stem from a man younger than 35 who received the YFV17D yellow fever vaccine.

V gene TRBV20-1 combines with J gene TRBJ2-5; 13 positions match TRBD2. Looked up from germline, CDR1 is DFQATT and CDR2 is SNEGSKA (reference sequence). This CDR3 region has 14 residues. V trimming: 6 bases; J trimming: 5 bases; junction bases outside the gene matches: 6. CDR3 loop: CSARLAGGRETQYF. The CDR3 DNA sequence: TGCAGTGCCAGACTAGCGGGGGGCCGGGAGACCCAGTACTTC.

This clonotype was counted many times. The CDR3 DNA reads TGTGCCAGCAGTCCAAGAGGTAGGGCAAAAACTGAAGCTTTCTTT. Translating it yields CASSPRGRAKTEAFF. This chain links TRBV12-3 or TRBV12-4 with TRBJ1-1; D gene unclear. This CDR3 spans 15 amino acids. V lost 5 bases and J 5 bases, leaving 18 bases between the germline ends.

The V call is TRBV18, the J call TRBJ1-4, with D possibly being TRBD1 (5 bases). Trimming stripped 8 bases from V and 3 bases from J, with 7 bases between. This CDR3 spans 12 amino acids. The germline CDR1 and CDR2 sequences are KGHSH and LQKENI. Here the CDR3 DNA reads TGTGCCAGCCGGGGGGCTAATGAAAAACTGTTTTTT. This translates into CASRGANEKLFF.

This clonotype was counted a few times. V gene TRBV12-3 or TRBV12-4 combines with J gene TRBJ2-2; maybe TRBD1 (5 bases). The V end lost 2 bases, the J end lost 2 bases, and 9 bases lay between the germline ends. The CDR3 loop spans 15 amino acids. Here the CDR3 DNA reads TGTGCCAGCAGTTTATTCGGACAAAACACCGGGGAGCTGTTTTTT. Translation gives CASSLFGQNTGELFF.

The chain employs TRBV7-6 and TRBJ2-7, with a weak D call TRBD2 (5 bases). Trimming removed 1 base from V and 7 bases from J, with 8 bases in between. CDR3 length: 12 residues. The germline V gene has CDR1 SGHVS and CDR2 FNYEAQ. CDR3 region: CASSLGAAEQYF. The CDR3 DNA reads as TGTGCCAGCAGCTTAGGAGCGGCGGAGCAGTACTTC.

The J gene is TRBJ2-3, the V gene TRBV10-2; TRBD2 matches 10 bases. Unmatched junction bases numbered 6, after V lost 3 bases and J lost 6 bases. The CDR3 has 15 residues. Germline assignment: CDR1 WSHSY and CDR2 SAAADI. CDR3 nucleotide sequence: TGCGCCAGCAGTGACACTGTGGGACTAGCGGATACGCAGTATTTT. The encoded protein is CASSDTVGLADTQYF.

This clonotype was detected ten times or more. The chain recombines TRBV29-1 with TRBJ2-3; 8 nucleotides align to TRBD1. Germline assignment: CDR1 SQVTM and CDR2 ANQGSEA. The CDR3 loop spans 13 amino acids. V dropped 3 bases and J dropped 4; count of bases not matched to a gene: 3. CDR3 DNA sequence: TGCAGCGTTGAGAACAGGGGGTCAGATACGCAGTATTTT. Protein: CSVENRGSDTQYF.

The chain is built from TRBV6-6 and TRBJ1-2; the D gene is possibly TRBD1 (6 bases). Trimming pared 7 bases from V and 8 bases from J, leaving 14 bases between. The CDR3 covers 12 residues. Germline CDR1 MNHNY, CDR2 SVGAGI (reference sequence). CDR3 amino acids: CASTPGGEGYTF. For the CDR3, the DNA is TGTGCCAGCACGCCGGGGGGCGAAGGCTACACCTTC.

This clonotype has just a few counts. The J gene is TRBJ2-3, the V gene TRBV7-3, with 10 positions matching TRBD2. With V trimmed by 5 bases and J by 9 bases, 11 bases remained unmatched. Per germline, CDR1 SGHTA and CDR2 FQGTGA. This CDR3 contains 15 residues. CDR3 DNA sequence: TGTGCCAGCAGCCTTGTAGCGGGGGGACCGGGAACGCAGTATTTT. Translated, it gives CASSLVAGGPGTQYF.

This clonotype was seen more than once but under ten times. The V gene is TRBV7-9, the J gene TRBJ2-3, with 8 bases that match TRBD1. The CDR3 is 15 residues long. The J segment lost 1 base and the V segment lost 5 bases, leaving 5 bases of the junction unmatched. From germline, CDR1 is SEHNR and CDR2 FQNEAQ (reference sequence). DNA of the CDR3: TGTGCCAGCAGCAAGAAGGGACAGGGCACAGATACGCAGTATTTT. It translates to CASSKKGQGTDTQYF.

This clonotype was seen a few times. One end of the junction fails to match germline, which may point to a read error. The rearrangement joins TRBV7-7 to TRBJ1-1; a weak D match, TRBD1 (6 bases). This CDR3 contains 14 residues. Germline assignment: CDR1 SSHAT and CDR2 FNYEAQ (reference sequence). CDR3 coding DNA: TGTGCTAGCAGCGGGGGGGCAGAGAACACTGAAGCTTTCTTT. Amino acids: CASSGGAENTEAFF.

This clonotype was seen ten or more times. The gene calls are TRBV6-2 or TRBV6-3 and TRBJ2-1; D may be TRBD2 (5 bases). The CDR3 contains 13 residues. The germline gives CDR1 MNHEY, CDR2 SVGEGT. Trimming removed 6 bases from V and 8 bases from J, with 14 bases in between. The CDR3 reads CASSRRAAHEQFF. CDR3 nucleotides: TGTGCCAGCAGCCGGCGAGCGGCCCATGAGCAGTTCTTC.

The sample holds a few counts of this clonotype. This chain links TRBV28 with TRBJ2-7; TRBD2 matches at 8 bases. Germline V lookup: CDR1 MDHEN, CDR2 SYDVKM. V shed 8 bases and J 1 base; nucleotides not matched to a gene: 10. The length of the CDR3 is 15 residues. The CDR3 here is CASSPGGGNSYEQYV. The CDR3 DNA is TGTGCCAGCTCTCCGGGGGGGGGCAATTCCTACGAGCAGTACGTC.

There are a few counts of this clonotype. V usage is TRBV7-9 and J usage is TRBJ2-3; D might be TRBD1 (6 bases). Germline CDR1 is SEHNR and CDR2 is FQNEAQ (reference sequence). The CDR3 loop spans 16 amino acids. V was cut by 3 bases and J by 0 bases, with 13 bases left in between. The CDR3, as DNA: TGTGCCAGCAGCTTGGGGACACTTTTAAGCACAGATACGCAGTATTTT. It is translated as CASSLGTLLSTDTQYF.

This clonotype was seen a few times. The chain links TRBV4-1 to TRBJ1-5; D might be TRBD1 (6 bases). This CDR3 has 15 amino acids. Germline V gives CDR1 MGHRA, CDR2 YSYEKL. The V end was cut by 1 base, the J end by 4 bases, with 11 bases between. This CDR3 reads CASSQGQGRNQPQHF. The CDR3 DNA is TGCGCCAGCAGCCAAGGGCAGGGGAGGAATCAGCCCCAGCATTTT.

The V gene is TRBV6-5, the J gene TRBJ1-2; no firm D call. The CDR3 has 14 amino acids. V lost 8 bases, J lost 0 bases, and 13 bases lay in between. Per the germline V gene, CDR1 is MNHEY and CDR2 is SVGAGI. The chain's CDR3 is CASYIRGANYGYTF. The DNA for the CDR3 is TGTGCCAGCTATATACGGGGTGCTAACTATGGCTACACCTTC.

The chain is built from TRBV6-5 and TRBJ2-2; possible D gene TRBD1, 5 bases. The V and J ends lost 2 bases and 4 bases respectively, with 11 bases between them. Germline V gives CDR1 MNHEY, CDR2 SVGAGI. The CDR3 sequence is 15 residues long. In DNA, the CDR3 is TGTGCCAGCAGTTACCTCCAGGGTTCCACCGGGGAGCTGTTTTTT. Residues: CASSYLQGSTGELFF.

This rearrangement joins TRBV4-3 to TRBJ1-3; no definite D call. The germline V gene encodes CDR1 LGHNA and CDR2 YSLEER. With 0 bases removed from V and 0 bases from J, the gap between germline ends came to 12 bases. The CDR3 totals 17 residues. The CDR3 nucleotides read TGCGCCAGCAGCCAAGATTTGAGCGGGAGCTCTGGAAACACCATATATTTT. It yields the protein CASSQDLSGSSGNTIYF.

This clonotype was seen a handful of times. The V gene is TRBV5-1, the J gene TRBJ2-7; TRBD1 matches at 9 bases. Per the germline V gene, CDR1 is SGHRS and CDR2 is YFSETQ. V lost 4 bases to trimming and J lost 7 bases; unmatched junction nucleotides: 9. CDR3 length: 14 amino acids. The CDR3 DNA sequence: TGCGCCAGCAGCGATACAGGGGGCGCGGGGGAGCAGTACGTC. This encodes CASSDTGGAGEQYV.

The chain combines TRBV19 with TRBJ2-1; tentative D call: TRBD2 (6 bases). CDR1 LNHDA and CDR2 SQIVND come from the germline V gene (reference sequence). V lost 5 bases, J lost 1 base, and 12 bases lay in between. There are 15 residues in the CDR3. The CDR3 loop reads CASSPTRGSYNEQFF. The CDR3 region has the DNA TGTGCCAGTAGTCCCACTCGGGGGTCCTACAATGAGCAGTTCTTC.

This clonotype has just a few counts. This chain connects TRBV6-1 to TRBJ2-7; a weak D match, TRBD2 (6 bases). Trimming pared 1 base from V and 1 base from J, leaving 17 bases between. Germline-derived CDR1 and CDR2 are MNHNS and SASEGT. CDR3 length: 17 amino acids. The chain's CDR3 is CASSEDLPGTLSYEQYF. Written as DNA, the CDR3 is TGTGCCAGCAGTGAAGACCTGCCGGGGACTCTTTCCTACGAGCAGTACTTC.

This clonotype was recorded at least ten times. The chain has TRBV7-2 and TRBJ2-1; maybe TRBD1 (5 bases). Germline loops: CDR1 SGHTA, CDR2 FQGNSA. V was cut by 1 base and J by 6 bases, with 13 bases left in between. The CDR3 extends over 15 amino acids. DNA of the CDR3: TGTGCCAGCAGCTTAGTTGCCAGGGAACTCAATGAGCAGTTCTTC. Its translation: CASSLVARELNEQFF. The complete variable domain, with remaining parts taken from reference TRBV7-2 and TRBJ2-1, reads GAGVSQSPSNKVTEKGKDVELRCDPISGHTALYWYRQSLGQGLEFLIYFQGNSAPDKSGLPSDRFSAERTGGSVSTLTIQRTQQEDSAVYLCASSLVARELNEQFFGPGTRLTVL.

This clonotype has more than one count but fewer than ten. This chain joins TRBV6-5 and TRBJ2-5; the match to TRBD2 covers 10 bases. CDR1 is MNHEY, CDR2 SVGAGI, per germline. The CDR3 contains 15 residues. V shed 7 bases and J 4 bases; nucleotides not matched to a gene: 9. CDR3 sequence reads: CASIPLAGAGETQYF. The CDR3, as DNA: TGTGCCAGCATCCCTCTAGCGGGGGCGGGAGAGACCCAGTACTTC.

This clonotype appeared a few times. The gene calls are TRBV7-2 and TRBJ2-5; 13 nucleotides agree with TRBD2. The CDR3 runs to 20 residues. The ends lost 0 bases at V and 1 base at J; junction bases unmatched: 11. Looked up from germline, CDR1 is SGHTA and CDR2 is FQGNSA. Here the CDR3 reads CASSLAVTHTSGGAQETQYF. DNA of the CDR3: TGTGCCAGCAGCTTAGCCGTCACCCATACTAGCGGGGGGGCCCAAGAGACCCAGTACTTC.

The rearrangement joins TRBV9 to TRBJ2-3; the match to TRBD2 covers 10 bases. There are 16 residues in the CDR3. The germline V gene encodes CDR1 SGDLS and CDR2 YYNGEE. With 0 bases clipped from V and 3 bases from J, the junction kept 4 bases outside the gene matches. CDR3 amino acids: CASSVVLAGGTDTQYF. In DNA form, the CDR3 reads TGTGCCAGCAGCGTAGTTTTAGCGGGGGGAACAGATACGCAGTATTTT.